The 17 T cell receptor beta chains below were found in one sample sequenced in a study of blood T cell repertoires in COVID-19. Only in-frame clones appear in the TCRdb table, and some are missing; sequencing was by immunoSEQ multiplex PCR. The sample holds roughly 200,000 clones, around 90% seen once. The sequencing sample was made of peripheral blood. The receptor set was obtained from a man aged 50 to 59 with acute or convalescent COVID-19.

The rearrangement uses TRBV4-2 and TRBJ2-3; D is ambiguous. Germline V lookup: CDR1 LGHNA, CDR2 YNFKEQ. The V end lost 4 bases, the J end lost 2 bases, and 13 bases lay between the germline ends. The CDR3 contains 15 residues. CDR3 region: CASSRNIQVTDTQYF. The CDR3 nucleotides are TGTGCCAGCAGCCGTAATATCCAGGTCACAGATACGCAGTATTTT.

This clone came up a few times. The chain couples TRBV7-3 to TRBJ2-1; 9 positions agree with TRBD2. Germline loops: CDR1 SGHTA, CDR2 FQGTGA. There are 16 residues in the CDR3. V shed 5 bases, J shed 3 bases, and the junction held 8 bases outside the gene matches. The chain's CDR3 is CASSPFLAGSYNEQFF. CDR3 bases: TGTGCCAGCAGCCCATTTCTAGCGGGGAGCTACAATGAGCAGTTCTTC.

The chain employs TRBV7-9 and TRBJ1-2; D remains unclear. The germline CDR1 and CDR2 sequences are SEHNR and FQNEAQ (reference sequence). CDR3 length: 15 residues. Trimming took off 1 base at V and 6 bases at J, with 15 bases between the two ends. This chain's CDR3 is CASSLGASLPHGYTF. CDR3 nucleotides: TGTGCCAGCAGCTTAGGTGCTAGCTTGCCTCATGGCTACACCTTC.

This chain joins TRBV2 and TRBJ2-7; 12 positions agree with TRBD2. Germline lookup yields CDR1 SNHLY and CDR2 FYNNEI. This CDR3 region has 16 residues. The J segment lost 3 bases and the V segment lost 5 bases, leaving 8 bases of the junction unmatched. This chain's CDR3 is CASSSTSGRTRYEQYF. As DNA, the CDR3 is TGTGCCAGCAGTTCGACTAGCGGGAGAACCCGCTACGAGCAGTACTTC.

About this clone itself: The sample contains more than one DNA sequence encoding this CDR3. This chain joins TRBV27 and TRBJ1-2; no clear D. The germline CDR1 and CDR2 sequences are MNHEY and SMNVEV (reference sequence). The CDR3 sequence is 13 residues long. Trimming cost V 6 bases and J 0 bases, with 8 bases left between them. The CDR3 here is CASSLTANYGYTF. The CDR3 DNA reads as TGTGCCAGCAGCTTAACAGCTAACTATGGCTACACCTTC.

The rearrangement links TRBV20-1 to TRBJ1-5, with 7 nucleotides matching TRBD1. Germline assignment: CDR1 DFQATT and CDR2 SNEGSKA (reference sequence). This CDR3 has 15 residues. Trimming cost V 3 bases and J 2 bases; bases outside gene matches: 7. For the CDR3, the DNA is TGCAGTGCTAGTGGGGCAGGGGGTGGCAATCAGCCCCAGCATTTT. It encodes CSASGAGGGNQPQHF.

CDR3 DNA sequence: TGTGCCAGCAGCGTAGGTCCTCCCCCAGATACGCAGTATTTT. Residues: CASSVGPPPDTQYF. This sequence joins TRBV9 and TRBJ2-3, with D hard to call. V gave up 0 bases and J gave up 4 bases, with 9 bases separating them. Per germline, CDR1 SGDLS and CDR2 YYNGEE. This CDR3 is built from 14 residues.

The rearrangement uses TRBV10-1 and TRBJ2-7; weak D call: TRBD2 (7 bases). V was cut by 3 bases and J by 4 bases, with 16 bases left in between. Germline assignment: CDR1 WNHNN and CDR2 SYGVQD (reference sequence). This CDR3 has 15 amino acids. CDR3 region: CASSDWGGAGYEQYV. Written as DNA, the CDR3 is TGCGCCAGCAGTGATTGGGGGGGGGCCGGATACGAGCAGTACGTC.

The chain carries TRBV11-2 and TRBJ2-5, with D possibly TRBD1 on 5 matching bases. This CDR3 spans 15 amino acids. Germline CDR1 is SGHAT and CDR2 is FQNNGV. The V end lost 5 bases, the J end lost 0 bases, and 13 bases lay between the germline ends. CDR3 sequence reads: CASSQGPQYQETQYF. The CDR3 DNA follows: TGTGCCAGCAGCCAGGGCCCCCAGTACCAAGAGACCCAGTACTTC.

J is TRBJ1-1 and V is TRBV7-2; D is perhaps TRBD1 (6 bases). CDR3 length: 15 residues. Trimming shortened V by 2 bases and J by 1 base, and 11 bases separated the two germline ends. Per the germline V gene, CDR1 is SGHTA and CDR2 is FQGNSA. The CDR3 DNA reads TGTGCCAGCAGCTTACTCTGGACAGAGAACACTGAAGCTTTCTTT. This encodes CASSLLWTENTEAFF.

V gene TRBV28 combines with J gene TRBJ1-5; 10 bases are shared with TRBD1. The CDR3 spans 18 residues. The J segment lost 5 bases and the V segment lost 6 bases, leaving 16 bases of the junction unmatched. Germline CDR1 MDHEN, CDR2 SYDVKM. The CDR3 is CASSPLMLRQGAHQPQHF. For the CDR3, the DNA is TGTGCCAGCAGCCCCCTGATGCTCCGACAGGGGGCTCATCAGCCCCAGCATTTT.

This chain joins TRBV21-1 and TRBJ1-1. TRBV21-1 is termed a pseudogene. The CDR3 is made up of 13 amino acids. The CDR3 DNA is TGTGCCAGCAGCAATGGCGGGCGCACTGAAGCTTTCTTT. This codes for CASSNGGRTEAFF.

The chain's CDR3 is CASSLVAGVYNEQFF. As DNA, the CDR3 is TGCGCCAGCAGCTTGGTAGCGGGGGTCTACAATGAGCAGTTCTTC. The V call is TRBV5-1, the J call TRBJ2-1; 9 nucleotides line up with TRBD2. This CDR3 has 15 amino acids. Germline CDR1 is SGHRS and CDR2 is YFSETQ. V was pared by 0 bases and J by 3 bases, with 1 base of the junction left unmatched.

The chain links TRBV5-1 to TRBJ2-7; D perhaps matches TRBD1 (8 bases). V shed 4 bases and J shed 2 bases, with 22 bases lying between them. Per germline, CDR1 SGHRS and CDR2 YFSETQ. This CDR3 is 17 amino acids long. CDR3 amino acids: CASSLQTRGRGPYEQYF. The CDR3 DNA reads TGCGCCAGCAGCCTCCAGACCAGGGGGCGGGGGCCCTACGAGCAGTACTTC.

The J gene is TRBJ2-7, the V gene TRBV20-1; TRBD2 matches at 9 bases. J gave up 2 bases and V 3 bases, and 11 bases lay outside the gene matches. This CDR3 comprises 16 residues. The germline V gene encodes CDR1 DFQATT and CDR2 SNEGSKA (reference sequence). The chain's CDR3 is CSASSTSGFSPYEQYF. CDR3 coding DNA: TGCAGTGCTAGTAGTACTAGCGGGTTCTCCCCCTACGAGCAGTACTTC.

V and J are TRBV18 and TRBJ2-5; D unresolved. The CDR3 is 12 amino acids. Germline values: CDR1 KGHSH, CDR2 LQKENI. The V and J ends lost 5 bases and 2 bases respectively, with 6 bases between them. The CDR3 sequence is CASSDTQETQYF. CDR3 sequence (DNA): TGTGCCAGCTCAGATACTCAAGAGACCCAGTACTTC.

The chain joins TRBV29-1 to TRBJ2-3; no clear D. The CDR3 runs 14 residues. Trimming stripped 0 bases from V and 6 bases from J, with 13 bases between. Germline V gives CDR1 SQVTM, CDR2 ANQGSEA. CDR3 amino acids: CSVEDRSRSDTQYF. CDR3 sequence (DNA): TGCAGCGTTGAAGATCGGTCGAGATCTGATACGCAGTATTTT.